The 13 T cell receptor beta chains below were found in one sample sequenced in a study of graft-versus-host responses after intestinal transplantation. Here immunoSEQ multiplex PCR was the method, and the copy in TCRdb shows in-frame clones only, minus some. The table lists approximately 24,000 clones, 70% to 90% of them singletons. The sample consisted of PBMCs, taken approximately 450 days after intestinal transplant. These receptors were taken from a human patient who received an intestinal transplant, so some T cells may come from the graft donor.

The chain recombines TRBV27 with TRBJ1-1; 8 nucleotides align to TRBD1. V dropped 6 bases and J dropped 1; count of bases not matched to a gene: 4. The CDR3 totals 14 residues. CDR1 and CDR2 (germline): MNHEY, SMNVEV (reference sequence). The CDR3 region is CASSWDRKNTEAFF. For the CDR3, the DNA is TGTGCCAGCAGCTGGGACAGGAAGAACACTGAAGCTTTCTTT.

The gene calls are TRBV30 and TRBJ1-5, with D uncertain. V lost 3 bases to trimming and J lost 0 bases, with 6 bases between them. Germline assignment: CDR1 GTSNPN and CDR2 SVGIG (reference sequence). The CDR3 totals 13 residues. The CDR3 DNA follows: TGTGCCTGGAGCCGGGGTAGCAATCAGCCCCAGCATTTT. This translates into CAWSRGSNQPQHF.

This clone was observed once. V usage is TRBV11-2 and J usage is TRBJ2-1; 10 bases match TRBD2. With 1 base clipped from V and 7 bases from J, the junction kept 4 bases outside the gene matches. CDR3 length: 15 residues. Germline values: CDR1 SGHAT, CDR2 FQNNGV. The CDR3 coding sequence is TGTGCCAGCAGCTTAGTGGCACTAGCGGGAAATGAGCAGTTCTTC. Its protein is CASSLVALAGNEQFF.

The V gene is TRBV5-4, the J gene TRBJ2-7, with 10 nucleotides matching TRBD2. The CDR3 contains 14 residues. Germline CDR1 SGHNT, CDR2 YYREEE (reference sequence). The J segment lost 4 bases and the V segment lost 3 bases, leaving 4 bases of the junction unmatched. The CDR3 nucleotides are TGTGCCAGCAGCTCCGGGACTAGCGTGTACGAGCAGTACTTC. Residues: CASSSGTSVYEQYF. Based on the CDR3 plus reference TRBV5-4 and TRBJ2-7, the full variable domain is ETGVTQSPTHLIKTRGQQVTLRCSSQSGHNTVSWYQQALGQGPQFIFQYYREEENGRGNFPPRFSGLQFPNYSSELNVNALELDDSALYLCASSSGTSVYEQYFGPGTRLTVT.

This clone was seen just once. The chain combines TRBV18 with TRBJ2-3; D not certain. The germline CDR1 and CDR2 sequences are KGHSH and LQKENI. The CDR3 runs to 12 residues. Trimming removed 2 bases from V and 4 bases from J, with 4 bases in between. This CDR3 reads CASSPFSDTQYF. DNA for the CDR3: TGTGCCAGCTCACCATTTTCAGATACGCAGTATTTT.

The CDR3 region has the DNA TGCAGCGTTGAAGATGGTCGAGACACTTACCTCCAAGAGACCCAGTACTTC. This translates into CSVEDGRDTYLQETQYF. The chain recombines TRBV29-1 with TRBJ2-5; D is unresolved. The germline V gene encodes CDR1 SQVTM and CDR2 ANQGSEA. The CDR3 spans 17 residues. V lost 0 bases and J lost 1, with 18 bases in between.

The genes are TRBV5-6 and TRBJ1-4; 10 bases match TRBD1. Trimming removed 2 bases from V and 8 bases from J; junction bases left unmatched: 3. Germline CDR1 and CDR2: SGHDT and YYEEEE. CDR3 length equals 14 residues. The CDR3, as DNA: TGTGCCAGCAGCTTTGACAGGGGGCGGGAAAAACTGTTTTTT. Its protein is CASSFDRGREKLFF.

This sequence joins TRBV19 and TRBJ2-7; 7 bases map to TRBD1. With V trimmed by 7 bases and J by 1 base, 7 bases remained unmatched. The CDR3 runs to 14 residues. Germline V lookup: CDR1 LNHDA, CDR2 SQIVND (reference sequence). The CDR3: CASTTGTASYEQYF. As DNA, the CDR3 is TGTGCCAGTACCACGGGGACAGCTTCCTACGAGCAGTACTTC.

The genes are TRBV7-2 and TRBJ2-7; D ambiguous. The germline V gene encodes CDR1 SGHTA and CDR2 FQGNSA. Trimming removed 5 bases at V and 1 base at J, with 12 bases between. This CDR3 contains 14 residues. The CDR3 here is CASSRGYESYEQYF. The DNA for the CDR3 is TGTGCCAGCAGCCGCGGTTACGAGTCCTACGAGCAGTACTTC.

The chain uses TRBV28 and TRBJ2-3; perhaps TRBD2 as D (6 bases). V gave up 4 bases and J gave up 0 bases, with 8 bases separating them. The germline gives CDR1 MDHEN, CDR2 SYDVKM. The CDR3 is made up of 14 amino acids. The DNA of the CDR3 is TGTGCCAGCAGTTGGGAGGATAGCACAGATACGCAGTATTTT. It yields the protein CASSWEDSTDTQYF. The variable domain in full, with the rest retrieved from reference TRBV28 and TRBJ2-3, is DVKVTQSSRYLVKRTGEKVFLECVQDMDHENMFWYRQDPGLGLRLIYFSYDVKMKEKGDIPEGYSVSREKKERFSLILESASTNQTSMYLCASSWEDSTDTQYFGPGTRLTVL.

The chain has TRBV28 and TRBJ2-7; the match to TRBD1 covers 7 bases. The CDR3 runs to 15 residues. With V trimmed by 0 bases and J by 0 bases, 2 bases remained unmatched. Germline V gives CDR1 MDHEN, CDR2 SYDVKM. For the CDR3, the DNA is TGTGCCAGCAGTTTATGGGGGGACAGCTCCTACGAGCAGTACTTC. It yields the protein CASSLWGDSSYEQYF.

This clone came up a few times. CDR3 in DNA: TGTGCCAGCTCCGGGGGGACCCAAGAGACCCAGTACTTC. Residues: CASSGGTQETQYF. The rearrangement links TRBV27 to TRBJ2-5, with TRBD2 identical over 7 bases. Per the germline V gene, CDR1 is MNHEY and CDR2 is SMNVEV (reference sequence). J gave up 1 base and V 8 bases, and 4 bases lay outside the gene matches. CDR3 length: 13 amino acids.

This chain uses TRBV7-6 with TRBJ2-2, with 10 bases fitting TRBD1. The CDR3 contains 13 residues. The junction had 6 bases not matched to a gene; V was cut back by 4 bases and J by 13 bases. The V gene's germline CDR1 is SGHVS and CDR2 FNYEAQ. CDR3 residues: CASSSGQGFGLFF. The CDR3 region has the DNA TGTGCCAGCAGCTCGGGACAGGGGTTCGGGCTGTTTTTT.